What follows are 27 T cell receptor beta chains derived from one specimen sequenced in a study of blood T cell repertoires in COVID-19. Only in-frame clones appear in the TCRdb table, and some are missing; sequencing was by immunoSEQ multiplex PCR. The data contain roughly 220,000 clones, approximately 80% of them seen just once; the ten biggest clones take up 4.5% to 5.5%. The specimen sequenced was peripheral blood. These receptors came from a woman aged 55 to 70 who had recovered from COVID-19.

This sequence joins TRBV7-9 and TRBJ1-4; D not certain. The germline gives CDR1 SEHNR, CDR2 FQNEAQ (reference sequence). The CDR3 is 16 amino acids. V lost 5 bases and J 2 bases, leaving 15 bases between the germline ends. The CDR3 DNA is TGTGCCAGCAGCCTAGGTGTGGCCTGGACTAATGAAAAACTGTTTTTT. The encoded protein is CASSLGVAWTNEKLFF.

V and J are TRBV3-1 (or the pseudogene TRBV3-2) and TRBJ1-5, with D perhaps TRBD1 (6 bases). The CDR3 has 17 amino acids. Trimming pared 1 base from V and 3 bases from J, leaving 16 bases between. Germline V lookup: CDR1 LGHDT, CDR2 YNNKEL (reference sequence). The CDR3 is CASSQGGGPSNNQPQHF. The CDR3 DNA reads TGTGCCAGCAGCCAAGGCGGGGGCCCCTCGAACAATCAGCCCCAGCATTTT.

The CDR3 loop is CASTTAGAPNYGYTF. The CDR3 bases are TGTGCCAGTACAACCGCAGGGGCCCCTAACTATGGCTACACCTTC. This chain connects TRBV19 to TRBJ1-2; a possible D gene is TRBD1 (6 bases). Germline V CDR1 and CDR2: LNHDA, SQIVND (reference sequence). The CDR3 contains 15 residues. V was pared by 7 bases and J by 0 bases, with 15 bases between.

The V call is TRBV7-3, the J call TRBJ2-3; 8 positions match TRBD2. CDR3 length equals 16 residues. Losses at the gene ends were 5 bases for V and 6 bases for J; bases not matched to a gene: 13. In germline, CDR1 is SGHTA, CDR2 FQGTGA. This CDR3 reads CASSARLGLAGDTQYF. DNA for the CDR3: TGTGCCAGCAGCGCCAGGTTGGGGCTAGCGGGTGATACGCAGTATTTT.

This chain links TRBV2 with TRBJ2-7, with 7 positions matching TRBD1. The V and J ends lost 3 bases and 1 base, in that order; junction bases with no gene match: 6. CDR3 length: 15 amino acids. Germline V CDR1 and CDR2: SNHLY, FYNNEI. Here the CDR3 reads CASSDQRQGSYEQYF. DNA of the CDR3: TGTGCCAGCAGTGACCAACGACAGGGATCCTACGAGCAGTACTTC. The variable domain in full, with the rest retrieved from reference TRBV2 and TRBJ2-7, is EPEVTQTPSHQVTQMGQEVILRCVPISNHLYFYWYRQILGQKVEFLVSFYNNEISEKSEIFDDQFSVERPDGSNFTLKIRSTKLEDSAMYFCASSDQRQGSYEQYFGPGTRLTVT.

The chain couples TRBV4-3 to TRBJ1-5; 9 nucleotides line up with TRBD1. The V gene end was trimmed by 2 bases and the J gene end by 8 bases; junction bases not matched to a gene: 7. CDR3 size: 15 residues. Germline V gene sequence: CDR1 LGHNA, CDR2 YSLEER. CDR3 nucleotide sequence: TGCGCCAGCAGCCAAAATACAGGGGGCGCTGAGCCCCAGCATTTT. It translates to CASSQNTGGAEPQHF.

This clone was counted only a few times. The CDR3 DNA reads TGTGCCAGCACCAAACCGGGACAGGGGGGCGAGCAGTACTTC. Amino acids: CASTKPGQGGEQYF. The chain combines TRBV5-4 with TRBJ2-7; TRBD1 agrees at 11 bases. CDR1 SGHNT and CDR2 YYREEE come from the germline V gene (reference sequence). Trimming at V came to 6 bases and at J to 6 bases, leaving 8 bases not matched to a gene. The CDR3 totals 14 residues.

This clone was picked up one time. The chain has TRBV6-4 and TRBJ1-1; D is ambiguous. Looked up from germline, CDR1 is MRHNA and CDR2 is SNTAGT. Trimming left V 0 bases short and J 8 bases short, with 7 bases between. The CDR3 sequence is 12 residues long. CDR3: CASSDSGREAFF. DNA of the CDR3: TGTGCCAGCAGTGACTCCGGGAGGGAAGCTTTCTTT.

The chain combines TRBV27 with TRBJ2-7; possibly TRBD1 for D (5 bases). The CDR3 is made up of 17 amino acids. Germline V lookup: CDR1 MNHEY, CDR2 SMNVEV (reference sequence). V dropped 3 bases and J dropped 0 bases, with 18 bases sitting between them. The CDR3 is CASSFRGLDGYSYEQYF. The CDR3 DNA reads TGTGCCAGCAGTTTTAGGGGCCTGGACGGTTACTCCTACGAGCAGTACTTC.

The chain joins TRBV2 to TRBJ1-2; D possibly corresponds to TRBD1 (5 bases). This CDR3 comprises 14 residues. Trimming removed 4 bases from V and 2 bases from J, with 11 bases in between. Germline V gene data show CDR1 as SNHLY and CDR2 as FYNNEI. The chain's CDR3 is CASSGTGLNYGYTF. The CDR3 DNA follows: TGTGCCAGCAGTGGTACAGGATTAAACTATGGCTACACCTTC.

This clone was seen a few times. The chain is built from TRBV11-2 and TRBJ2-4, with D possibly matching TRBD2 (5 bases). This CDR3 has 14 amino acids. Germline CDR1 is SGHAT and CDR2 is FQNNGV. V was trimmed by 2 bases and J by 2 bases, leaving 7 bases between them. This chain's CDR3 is CASSLRGPKNIQYF. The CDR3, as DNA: TGTGCCAGCAGCTTAAGAGGGCCCAAAAACATTCAGTACTTC.

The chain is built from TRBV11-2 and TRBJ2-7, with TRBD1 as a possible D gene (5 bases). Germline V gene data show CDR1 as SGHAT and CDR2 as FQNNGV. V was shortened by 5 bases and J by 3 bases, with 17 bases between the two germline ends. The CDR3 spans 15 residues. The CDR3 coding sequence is TGTGCCAGCAGCCCAAGGGGTCTGCAGGACTACGAGCAGTACTTC. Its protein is CASSPRGLQDYEQYF.

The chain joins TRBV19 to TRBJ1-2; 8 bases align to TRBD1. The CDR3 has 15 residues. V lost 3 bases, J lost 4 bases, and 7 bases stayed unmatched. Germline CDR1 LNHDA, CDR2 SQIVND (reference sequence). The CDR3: CASSIQPGTGYGYTF. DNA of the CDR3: TGTGCCAGTAGTATTCAACCCGGGACAGGCTATGGCTACACCTTC.

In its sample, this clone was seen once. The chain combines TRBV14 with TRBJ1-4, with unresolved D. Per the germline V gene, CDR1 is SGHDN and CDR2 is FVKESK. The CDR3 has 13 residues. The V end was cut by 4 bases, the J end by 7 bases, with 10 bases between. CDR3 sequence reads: CASSPFAVEKLFF. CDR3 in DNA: TGTGCCAGCAGCCCATTTGCGGTTGAAAAACTGTTTTTT.

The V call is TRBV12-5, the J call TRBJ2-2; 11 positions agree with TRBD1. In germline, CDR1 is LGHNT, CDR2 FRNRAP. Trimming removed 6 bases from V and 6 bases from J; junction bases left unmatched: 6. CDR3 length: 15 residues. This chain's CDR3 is CASGRDRGGPGELFF. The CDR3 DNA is TGTGCTAGTGGCCGGGACAGGGGGGGTCCCGGGGAGCTGTTTTTT.

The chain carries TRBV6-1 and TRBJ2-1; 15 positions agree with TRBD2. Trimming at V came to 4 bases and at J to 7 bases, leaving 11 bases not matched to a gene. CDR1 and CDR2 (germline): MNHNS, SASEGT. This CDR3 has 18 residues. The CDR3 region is CASSAGLAGGTRRNEQFF. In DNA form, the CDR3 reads TGTGCCAGCAGTGCCGGACTAGCGGGGGGGACCCGGCGGAATGAGCAGTTCTTC.

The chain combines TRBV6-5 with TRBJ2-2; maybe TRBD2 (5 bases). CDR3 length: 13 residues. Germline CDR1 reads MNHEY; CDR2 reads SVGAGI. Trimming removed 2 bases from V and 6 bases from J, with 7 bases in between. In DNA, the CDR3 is TGTGCCAGCAGTTACCGGCGGGCCGGGGAGCTGTTTTTT. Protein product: CASSYRRAGELFF.

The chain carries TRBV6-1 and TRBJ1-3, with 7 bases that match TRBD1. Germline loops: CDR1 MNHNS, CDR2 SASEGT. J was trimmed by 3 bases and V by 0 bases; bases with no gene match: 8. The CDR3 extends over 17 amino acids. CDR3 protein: CASSEAFTGVVGNTIYF. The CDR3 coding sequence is TGTGCCAGCAGTGAAGCCTTCACAGGGGTGGTTGGAAACACCATATATTTT.

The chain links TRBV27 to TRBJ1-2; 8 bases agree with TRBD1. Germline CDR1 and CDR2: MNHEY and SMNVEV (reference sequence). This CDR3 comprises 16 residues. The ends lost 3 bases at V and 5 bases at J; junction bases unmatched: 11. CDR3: CASSFSPNQGAYGYTF. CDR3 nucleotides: TGTGCCAGCAGTTTCTCCCCCAACCAGGGGGCGTATGGCTACACCTTC.

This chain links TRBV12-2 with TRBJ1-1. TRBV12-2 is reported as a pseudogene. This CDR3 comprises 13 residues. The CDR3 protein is CASRAWEGTEAFF. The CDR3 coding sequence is TGTGCAAGTCGCGCGTGGGAGGGGACTGAAGCTTTCTTT.

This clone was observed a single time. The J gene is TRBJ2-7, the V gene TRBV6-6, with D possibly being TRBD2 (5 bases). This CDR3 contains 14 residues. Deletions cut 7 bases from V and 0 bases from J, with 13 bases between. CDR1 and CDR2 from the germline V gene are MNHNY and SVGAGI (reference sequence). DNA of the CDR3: TGTGCCAGCACCTCGGACTTTAGCTCCTACGAGCAGTACTTC. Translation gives CASTSDFSSYEQYF.

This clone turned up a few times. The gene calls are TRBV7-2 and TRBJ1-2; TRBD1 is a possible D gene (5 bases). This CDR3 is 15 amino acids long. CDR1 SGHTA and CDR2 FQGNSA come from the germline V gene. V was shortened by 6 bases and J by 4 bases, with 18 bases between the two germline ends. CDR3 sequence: CASRVSTALTYGYTF. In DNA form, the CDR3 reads TGTGCCAGCAGGGTGTCGACAGCCCTAACCTATGGCTACACCTTC. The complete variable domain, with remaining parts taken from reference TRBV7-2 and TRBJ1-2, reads GAGVSQSPSNKVTEKGKDVELRCDPISGHTALYWYRQSLGQGLEFLIYFQGNSAPDKSGLPSDRFSAERTGGSVSTLTIQRTQQEDSAVYLCASRVSTALTYGYTFGSGTRLTVV.

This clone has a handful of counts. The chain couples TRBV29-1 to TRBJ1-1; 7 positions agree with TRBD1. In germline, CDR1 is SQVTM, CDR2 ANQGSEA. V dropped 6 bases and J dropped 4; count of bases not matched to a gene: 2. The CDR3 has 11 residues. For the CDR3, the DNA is TGCAGCGTAGACAGGGCCACTGAAGCTTTCTTT. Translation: CSVDRATEAFF.

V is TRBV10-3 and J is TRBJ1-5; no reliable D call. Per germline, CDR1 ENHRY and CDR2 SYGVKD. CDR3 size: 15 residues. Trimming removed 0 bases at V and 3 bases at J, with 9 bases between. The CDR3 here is CAISESGDYNQPQHF. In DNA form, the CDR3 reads TGTGCCATCAGTGAGTCCGGAGACTACAATCAGCCCCAGCATTTT.

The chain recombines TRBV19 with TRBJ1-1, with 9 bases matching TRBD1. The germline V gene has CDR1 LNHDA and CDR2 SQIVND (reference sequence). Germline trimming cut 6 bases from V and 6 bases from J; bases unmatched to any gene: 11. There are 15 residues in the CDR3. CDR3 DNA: TGTGCCAGTAGCTACTCAGGACAGGGGTACCCTGAAGCTTTCTTT. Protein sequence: CASSYSGQGYPEAFF.

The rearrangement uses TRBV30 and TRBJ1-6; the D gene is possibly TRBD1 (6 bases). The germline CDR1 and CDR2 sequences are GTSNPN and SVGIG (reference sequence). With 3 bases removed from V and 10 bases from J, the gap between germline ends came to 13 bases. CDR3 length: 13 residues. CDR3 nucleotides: TGTGCCTGGAGCGTACAGGGCGGCTCACCCCTCCACTTT. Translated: CAWSVQGGSPLHF.

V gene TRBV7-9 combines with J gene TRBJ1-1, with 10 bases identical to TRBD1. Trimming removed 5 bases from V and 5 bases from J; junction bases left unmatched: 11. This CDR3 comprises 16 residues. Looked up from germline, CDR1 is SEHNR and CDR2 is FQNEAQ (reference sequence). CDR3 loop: CASSPRGGTGVTEAFF. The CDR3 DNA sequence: TGTGCCAGCAGCCCCCGGGGGGGGACAGGGGTTACTGAAGCTTTCTTT.